These 32 T cell receptor beta chains came from one sample sequenced in a study of shared clonotypes between healthy human individuals. Generated by immunoSEQ multiplex PCR, the TCRdb table keeps only in-frame clones and is missing some. The table has around 500,000 clones, roughly 85% seen once. Sequenced material: PBMCs. Source of these receptors: a woman in her thirties or forties in good health. Some clones in this sample may be carry-over from other donors' samples.

This chain connects TRBV7-8 to TRBJ2-1; D not certain. This CDR3 region has 16 residues. V shed 2 bases and J shed 9 bases, with 20 bases lying between them. Germline assignment: CDR1 SGHVS and CDR2 FQNEAQ. The CDR3 bases are TGTGCCAGCAGCTTAAGGGCCCCTTCCGCCCCATTTGAGCAGTTCTTC. Amino acid sequence: CASSLRAPSAPFEQFF.

The chain joins TRBV28 to TRBJ2-1; 7 bases line up with TRBD1. CDR1 MDHEN and CDR2 SYDVKM come from the germline V gene. The CDR3 is 14 residues long. V gave up 5 bases and J gave up 3 bases; unmatched junction bases: 4. Here the CDR3 reads CASSPAGGYNEQFF. The CDR3 region has the DNA TGTGCCAGCAGTCCCGCAGGGGGCTACAATGAGCAGTTCTTC.

The gene calls are TRBV7-2 and TRBJ2-2, with a possible D match to TRBD1 (6 bases). Trimming removed 5 bases at V and 7 bases at J, with 23 bases between. The germline gives CDR1 SGHTA, CDR2 FQGNSA. The CDR3 is 17 residues long. CDR3 region: CASSRTPIRGRDGELFF. CDR3 in DNA: TGTGCCAGCAGCAGAACTCCCATCAGGGGTCGGGACGGGGAGCTGTTTTTT.

A word on this clone: An end of the junction differs from the germline gene, which may be a read error. This chain joins TRBV7-7 and TRBJ2-3; the D gene is possibly TRBD2 (6 bases). The germline gives CDR1 SSHAT, CDR2 FNYEAQ (reference sequence). CDR3 length equals 13 residues. The CDR3 spells CASSLGAGDTQYF. The DNA for the CDR3 is TGTGCTAGCAGCTTAGGTGCGGGGGATACGCAGTATTTT.

The chain employs TRBV7-8 and TRBJ2-1, with D unresolved. Germline CDR1 is SGHVS and CDR2 is FQNEAQ. V lost 0 bases to trimming and J lost 0 bases, with 9 bases between them. CDR3 length: 16 amino acids. This CDR3 reads CASSLAGTSSYNEQFF. DNA for the CDR3: TGTGCCAGCAGCTTAGCGGGAACCAGCTCCTACAATGAGCAGTTCTTC.

This clone appeared once. V gene TRBV2 combines with J gene TRBJ2-2; 8 bases match TRBD2. The V gene end was trimmed by 6 bases and the J gene end by 4 bases; junction bases not matched to a gene: 10. The CDR3 consists of 16 residues. CDR1 SNHLY and CDR2 FYNNEI come from the germline V gene. CDR3 DNA: TGTGCCAGCAGCGTTAGCGGGATTCGAGTCACCGGGGAGCTGTTTTTT. This translates into CASSVSGIRVTGELFF.

The rearrangement joins TRBV5-1 to TRBJ2-7; 8 positions agree with TRBD2. Germline V gene data show CDR1 as SGHRS and CDR2 as YFSETQ. Trimming at V came to 4 bases and at J to 3 bases, leaving 15 bases not matched to a gene. The CDR3 covers 17 residues. The chain's CDR3 is CASSLGLRTSWFYEQYF. The CDR3 DNA sequence: TGCGCCAGCAGCCTGGGACTTAGGACTAGCTGGTTCTACGAGCAGTACTTC.

This chain joins TRBV7-6 and TRBJ2-7; 7 bases are shared with TRBD1. CDR1 and CDR2 from the germline V gene are SGHVS and FNYEAQ. The CDR3 length is 15 residues. The V and J ends lost 5 bases and 3 bases, in that order; junction bases with no gene match: 10. The CDR3 DNA follows: TGTGCCAGCAGCCCCACTCAGACAGGGTTCTACGAGCAGTACTTC. It specifies CASSPTQTGFYEQYF.

V usage is TRBV6-1 and J usage is TRBJ2-3, with D perhaps assigned TRBD1 or TRBD2 (5 bases each). The CDR3 length is 14 residues. V lost 5 bases and J lost 2, with 11 bases in between. Germline V gene lookup returns CDR1 MNHNS and CDR2 SASEGT. The chain's CDR3 is CASSFLGVTDTQYF. CDR3 DNA sequence: TGTGCCAGCAGTTTCCTGGGGGTCACAGATACGCAGTATTTT.

The V and J genes are TRBV29-1 and TRBJ2-5; 9 nucleotides line up with TRBD1. The CDR3 has 13 amino acids. After removal of 7 bases from V and 5 bases from J, the junction contained 8 bases not matched to a gene. Germline CDR1 and CDR2: SQVTM and ANQGSEA. The CDR3 DNA reads TGCAGCGCCCAGACAGGGGGAAGGGAGACCCAGTACTTC. This translates into CSAQTGGRETQYF.

The chain joins TRBV4-2 to TRBJ2-3; the match to TRBD2 covers 7 bases. Germline-derived CDR1 and CDR2 are LGHNA and YNFKEQ. There are 15 residues in the CDR3. V lost 0 bases to trimming and J lost 3 bases; unmatched junction nucleotides: 3. CDR3 in amino acids: CASSQEGSGTDTQYF. CDR3 nucleotides: TGTGCCAGCAGCCAAGAGGGTAGCGGGACAGATACGCAGTATTTT.

The chain couples TRBV5-6 to TRBJ1-5; D not certain. The V end lost 0 bases, the J end lost 0 bases, and 7 bases lay between the germline ends. CDR3 length equals 15 residues. The V gene's germline CDR1 is SGHDT and CDR2 YYEEEE. The CDR3: CASSLGRVSNQPQHF. DNA of the CDR3: TGTGCCAGCAGCTTGGGAAGGGTTAGCAATCAGCCCCAGCATTTT. The full variable domain, in which reference TRBV5-6 and TRBJ1-5 provide the parts outside the CDR3, is DAGVTQSPTHLIKTRGQQVTLRCSPKSGHDTVSWYQQALGQGPQFIFQYYEEEERQRGNFPDRFSGHQFPNYSSELNVNALLLGDSALYLCASSLGRVSNQPQHFGDGTRLSIL.

Details on this clone: The sample contains more than one DNA sequence encoding this CDR3. J is TRBJ2-1 and V is TRBV10-3; D could derive from TRBD1 or TRBD2 (5 bases each). The CDR3 totals 12 residues. CDR1 and CDR2 from the germline V gene are ENHRY and SYGVKD. Trimming pared 0 bases from V and 9 bases from J, leaving 6 bases between. In DNA, the CDR3 is TGTGCCATCAGTGAGTCTGGGGGTGAGCAGTTCTTC. This translates into CAISESGGEQFF.

With respect to this clone: At the DNA level, this CDR3 is encoded by other sequences in the same sample as well. The chain is built from TRBV7-9 and TRBJ1-1; 9 nucleotides align to TRBD1. V lost 5 bases, J lost 1 base, and 2 bases stayed unmatched. The CDR3 totals 14 residues. The germline V gene encodes CDR1 SEHNR and CDR2 FQNEAQ (reference sequence). As DNA, the CDR3 is TGTGCCAGCAGCCGGGGACAGGGGAACACTGAAGCTTTCTTT. As protein: CASSRGQGNTEAFF. Together with reference TRBV7-9 and TRBJ1-1, the CDR3 gives the full variable domain: DTGVSQNPRHKITKRGQNVTFRCDPISEHNRLYWYRQTLGQGPEFLTYFQNEAQLEKSRLLSDRFSAERPKGSFSTLEIQRTEQGDSAMYLCASSRGQGNTEAFFGQGTRLTVV.

V and J are TRBV5-1 and TRBJ2-2; D is unclear. Looked up from germline, CDR1 is SGHRS and CDR2 is YFSETQ. This CDR3 region has 10 residues. Trimming cost V 6 bases and J 6 bases, with 3 bases left between them. CDR3: CASTPGELFF. DNA for the CDR3: TGCGCCAGCACCCCCGGGGAGCTGTTTTTT. Supplemented by reference TRBV5-1 and TRBJ2-2, the full variable domain reads KAGVTQTPRYLIKTRGQQVTLSCSPISGHRSVSWYQQTPGQGLQFLFEYFSETQRNKGNFPGRFSGRQFSNSRSEMNVSTLELGDSALYLCASTPGELFFGEGSRLTVL.

This clone appeared a single time. This chain joins TRBV5-1 and TRBJ2-2, with D tentatively TRBD1 (6 bases). Germline-derived CDR1 and CDR2 are SGHRS and YFSETQ. The CDR3 is 16 residues long. Trimming shortened V by 1 base and J by 5 bases, and 15 bases separated the two germline ends. The CDR3 sequence is CASSLLAQGPTGELFF. CDR3 DNA sequence: TGCGCCAGCAGCTTGCTGGCCCAGGGGCCGACCGGGGAGCTGTTTTTT.

The V and J genes are TRBV19 and TRBJ2-1, with 12 bases lining up with TRBD1. CDR3 length: 13 residues. Per germline, CDR1 LNHDA and CDR2 SQIVND (reference sequence). The J segment lost 9 bases and the V segment lost 3 bases, leaving 0 bases of the junction unmatched. The CDR3 DNA reads TGTGCCAGTAGTATGGGACAGGGGGCTGAGCAGTTCTTC. Encoded protein: CASSMGQGAEQFF.

This chain connects TRBV7-8 to TRBJ2-2, with 15 nucleotides matching TRBD2. V was clipped by 1 base and J by 3 bases; unmatched bases: 12. CDR3 size: 21 residues. Germline assignment: CDR1 SGHVS and CDR2 FQNEAQ. The CDR3 DNA sequence: TGTGCCAGCAGCTTAGTTCTGACATGGACTAGCGGGAGGGCCTACACCGGGGAGCTGTTTTTT. Translated: CASSLVLTWTSGRAYTGELFF.

Points on this clone: The same CDR3 can be traced to other DNA sequences in this sample. The CDR3 reads CASSPRQGSTDTQYF. In DNA form, the CDR3 reads TGTGCCAGCTCACCACGACAGGGAAGTACAGATACGCAGTATTTT. The gene calls are TRBV18 and TRBJ2-3, with 7 bases matching TRBD1. Germline loops: CDR1 KGHSH, CDR2 LQKENI. Trimming cost V 1 base and J 3 bases; bases outside gene matches: 4. CDR3 length: 15 amino acids.

About this clone: One base separates it from a far larger clone, so it is likely a read error. J is TRBJ2-5 and V is TRBV7-2; TRBD1 is a possible D gene (6 bases). The V gene lost 5 bases and the J gene lost 1 base, with 11 bases spanning the gap. CDR1 is SGHTA and CDR2 is FQGNSA in the germline V gene. The CDR3 extends over 14 amino acids. The CDR3 here is CASSQGQIQETQYF. The CDR3 nucleotides are TGTGCCAGCAGCCAAGGACAGATCCAAGAGACCCAGTACTTC.

In its sample, this clone was seen once. The chain is built from TRBV5-1 and TRBJ2-7; 8 positions agree with TRBD1. Trimming took 5 bases from V and 4 from J; bases not matched to a gene: 8. CDR3 length: 14 residues. Germline CDR1 reads SGHRS; CDR2 reads YFSETQ. The CDR3 DNA reads as TGCGCCAGCAGTGGCCGGGACAGGTTATACGAGCAGTACTTC. Encoded protein: CASSGRDRLYEQYF.

The chain employs TRBV19 and TRBJ2-5, with TRBD1 identical over 8 bases. V gave up 9 bases and J gave up 4 bases; unmatched junction bases: 7. The CDR3 length is 13 residues. The germline gives CDR1 LNHDA, CDR2 SQIVND (reference sequence). The CDR3 sequence is CASKRGQGETQYF. CDR3 DNA sequence: TGTGCCAGCAAAAGAGGACAGGGAGAGACCCAGTACTTC.

The chain combines TRBV25-1 with TRBJ2-7; D gene unclear. This CDR3 is built from 15 residues. The V and J ends lost 3 bases and 4 bases respectively, with 16 bases between them. The germline gives CDR1 MGHDK, CDR2 SYGVNS. The chain's CDR3 is CASSDYSRSYYEQYF. The CDR3 DNA follows: TGTGCCAGCAGTGATTACTCCAGGTCGTATTACGAGCAGTACTTC.

This chain joins TRBV29-1 and TRBJ2-5; 7 nucleotides line up with TRBD2. The germline gives CDR1 SQVTM, CDR2 ANQGSEA. V lost 3 bases, J lost 1 base, and 2 bases stayed unmatched. CDR3 length: 13 residues. The chain's CDR3 is CSVDSSGQETQYF. As DNA, the CDR3 is TGCAGCGTTGACTCTAGCGGCCAAGAGACCCAGTACTTC.

The chain uses TRBV2 and TRBJ1-4, with TRBD1 identical over 11 bases. The V gene's germline CDR1 is SNHLY and CDR2 FYNNEI. Unmatched junction bases numbered 9, after V lost 5 bases and J lost 1 base. The CDR3 runs 18 residues. The CDR3: CASSPPAGTGGTNEKLFF. CDR3 in DNA: TGTGCCAGCAGTCCCCCGGCGGGGACAGGGGGAACTAATGAAAAACTGTTTTTT.

The CDR3, as DNA: TGTGCCAGCAGCTTAACCCCCCGACTAGACCTTACCTACAATGAGCAGTTCTTC. Its protein is CASSLTPRLDLTYNEQFF. V gene TRBV7-3 combines with J gene TRBJ2-1, with TRBD2 as a possible D gene (6 bases). V was cut by 0 bases and J by 2 bases, with 17 bases left in between. The CDR3 has 18 residues. Per the germline V gene, CDR1 is SGHTA and CDR2 is FQGTGA.

This chain links TRBV18 with TRBJ2-1, with 8 bases that match TRBD2. CDR1 is KGHSH and CDR2 is LQKENI in the germline V gene. The CDR3 sequence is 17 residues long. V shed 3 bases, J shed 5 bases, and the junction held 12 bases outside the gene matches. This CDR3 is CASSPFSGTRGDNEQFF. In DNA form, the CDR3 reads TGTGCCAGCTCACCGTTCAGCGGGACTAGGGGTGACAATGAGCAGTTCTTC.

Written as DNA, the CDR3 is TGTGCCAGCAGCTCAGGGGTATCGGGCAATCAGCCCCAGCATTTT. As protein: CASSSGVSGNQPQHF. The V and J genes are TRBV7-2 and TRBJ1-5; D perhaps matches TRBD1 (6 bases). This CDR3 contains 15 residues. The germline V and J ends were trimmed by 4 bases and 2 bases, with 12 bases remaining between them. Germline values: CDR1 SGHTA, CDR2 FQGNSA.

J is TRBJ1-5 and V is TRBV5-1; 7 bases are a match to TRBD1. Per germline, CDR1 SGHRS and CDR2 YFSETQ. With 5 bases clipped from V and 6 bases from J, the junction kept 11 bases outside the gene matches. CDR3 length equals 15 residues. The CDR3 here is CASRTGDSEAQPQHF. The CDR3 DNA reads as TGCGCCAGCAGAACAGGGGACTCGGAGGCTCAGCCCCAGCATTTT. Based on the CDR3 plus reference TRBV5-1 and TRBJ1-5, the full variable domain is KAGVTQTPRYLIKTRGQQVTLSCSPISGHRSVSWYQQTPGQGLQFLFEYFSETQRNKGNFPGRFSGRQFSNSRSEMNVSTLELGDSALYLCASRTGDSEAQPQHFGDGTRLSIL.

J is TRBJ2-5 and V is TRBV5-6; D may match TRBD1 or TRBD2 (5 bases each). V lost 0 bases, J lost 5 bases, and 14 bases lay in between. The CDR3 loop spans 15 amino acids. Germline lookup yields CDR1 SGHDT and CDR2 YYEEEE. Here the CDR3 reads CASSLALAEGETQYF. The CDR3 DNA sequence: TGTGCCAGCAGCTTGGCTTTGGCCGAGGGGGAGACCCAGTACTTC.

The chain joins TRBV15 to TRBJ1-4; a possible D gene is TRBD1 (6 bases). The germline V gene has CDR1 LNHNV and CDR2 YYDKDF (reference sequence). The CDR3 contains 14 residues. The V end lost 1 base, the J end lost 4 bases, and 7 bases lay between the germline ends. CDR3 sequence: CATSRGTVNEKLFF. In DNA, the CDR3 is TGTGCCACCAGCAGAGGGACAGTTAATGAAAAACTGTTTTTT.

The V and J genes are TRBV30 and TRBJ2-7; no clear D. There are 14 residues in the CDR3. The germline V and J ends were trimmed by 0 bases and 0 bases, with 9 bases remaining between them. Germline CDR1 reads GTSNPN; CDR2 reads SVGIG (reference sequence). DNA of the CDR3: TGTGCCTGGAGTGTAAAGGTAGCCTCCTACGAGCAGTACTTC. Its translation is CAWSVKVASYEQYF.